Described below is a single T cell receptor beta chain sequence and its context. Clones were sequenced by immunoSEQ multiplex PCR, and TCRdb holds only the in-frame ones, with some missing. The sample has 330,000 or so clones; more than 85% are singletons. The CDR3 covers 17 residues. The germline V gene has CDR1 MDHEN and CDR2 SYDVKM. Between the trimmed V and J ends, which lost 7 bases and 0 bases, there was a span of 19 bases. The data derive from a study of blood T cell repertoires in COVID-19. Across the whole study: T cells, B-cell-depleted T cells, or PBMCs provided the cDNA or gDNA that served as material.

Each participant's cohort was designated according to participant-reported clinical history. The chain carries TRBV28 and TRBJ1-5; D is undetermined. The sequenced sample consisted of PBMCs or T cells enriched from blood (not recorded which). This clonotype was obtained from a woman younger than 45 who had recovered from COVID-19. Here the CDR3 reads CASTPDLDYYSNQPQHF. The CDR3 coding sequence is TGTGCCAGCACGCCCGATTTGGACTATTATAGCAATCAGCCCCAGCATTTT.